The entry below describes one TCR beta chain. The data were obtained in a study of T cells in Graves' hyperthyroidism and ophthalmopathy. Study information: Peripheral blood was secured at the point of initial diagnosis, before any treatment.

Amplification targeted TCR beta CDR3 regions from RNA transcripts. In the first-round RT-PCR of the TCR CDR3, the HTBI primer set was used. One entry per CDR3 protein results from TCRdb running MiXCR on the multiplex PCR reads. This sample carries a few hundred thousand distinct CDR3 sequences, roughly 14% of them seen once, and the ten largest clones take under 8%. If no ophthalmopathy progression occurred within 18 months, Graves' hyperthyroidism was stable. The ends lost 3 bases at V and 4 bases at J; junction bases unmatched: 8. The CDR3 spans 15 residues. In germline, CDR1 is GTSNPN, CDR2 SVGIG (reference sequence).

V usage is TRBV30 and J usage is TRBJ2-1, with 8 bases aligning to TRBD2. The sequence was obtained from a woman in her twenties or thirties with Graves' hyperthyroidism. The specimen sequenced was blood. CDR3 protein: CAWRIGLAGYNEQFF. In DNA form, the CDR3 reads TGTGCCTGGAGGATCGGACTAGCTGGTTACAATGAGCAGTTCTTC.